Listed here is a single T cell receptor (beta chain). Its cognate antigen is unknown. From germline, CDR1 is MNHEY and CDR2 SVGAGI. CDR3 length: 14 amino acids. Trimming cost V 2 bases and J 5 bases; bases outside gene matches: 3. The data stem from a study of Ad26.COV2.S vaccination and SARS-CoV-2 variants. Study-wide findings and caveats: After vaccination, substantial breadth of spike-specific CD8+ and CD4+ responses was reported. Spike-specific TCR breadth in vaccine recipients exceeded that seen in placebo recipients.

Treatment defined: some 20 received Ad26.COV2.S at low or high dose, single or two shots; five or six received placebo; per-sample allocation not given. Sampling was performed 63 days after the first vaccine or placebo injection. At a Boston site, the person donating was an adult of 18-55 years. Repertoires were generated with immunoSEQ multiplex PCR, while TCRdb's copy carries only in-frame clones and drops some. The sample includes roughly 300,000 clones, around 88% seen only once; the top ten take 5%. The chain is built from TRBV6-5 and TRBJ2-5; 9 bases agree with TRBD1. The receptor's source is a person aged 18-60 years who received the Ad26.COV2.S COVID-19 vaccine or a placebo. Sequencing used peripheral blood, obtained in a trial of Ad26.COV2.S vaccine versus placebo. CDR3 sequence reads: CASSYTGGFETQYF. The CDR3 nucleotides read TGTGCCAGCAGTTACACAGGGGGCTTTGAGACCCAGTACTTC.